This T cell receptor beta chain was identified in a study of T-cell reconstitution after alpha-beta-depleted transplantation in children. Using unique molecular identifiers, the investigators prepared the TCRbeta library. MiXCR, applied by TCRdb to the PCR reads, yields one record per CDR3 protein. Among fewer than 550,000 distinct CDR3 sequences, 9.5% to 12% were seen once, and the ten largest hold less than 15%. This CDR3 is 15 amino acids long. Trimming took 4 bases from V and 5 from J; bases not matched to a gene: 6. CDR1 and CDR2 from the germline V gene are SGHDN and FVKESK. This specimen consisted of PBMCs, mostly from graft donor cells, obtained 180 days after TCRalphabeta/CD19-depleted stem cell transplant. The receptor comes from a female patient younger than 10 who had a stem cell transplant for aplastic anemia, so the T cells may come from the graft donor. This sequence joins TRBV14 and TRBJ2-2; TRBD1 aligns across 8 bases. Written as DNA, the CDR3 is TGTGCCAGCAGCCGTCAGGGGGCGCGAACCGGGGAGCTGTTTTTT. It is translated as CASSRQGARTGELFF.